Described below is a single T cell receptor beta chain sequence and its context. Its target is unknown. CDR1 is SEHNR, CDR2 FQNEAQ, per germline (reference sequence). Unmatched junction bases numbered 4, after V lost 5 bases and J lost 0 bases. There are 15 residues in the CDR3. This entry belongs to a study of T cell repertoires in cytomegalovirus infection. Study at large: Indications of both CMV infection and matching HLA type were provided by public TCR beta signatures. Study-wide findings and caveats: In two of eight donors, the top clonotype was HLA-C-restricted CMV-specific.

TCRdb reprocessed the reads with MiXCR, giving one entry per CDR3 protein. The profile shows some 150,000 distinct CDR3 sequences, more than 30% of them singletons. This specimen was CD8+ T cells from cultured PBMCs, taken from culture after CMV antigen stimulation. The chain joins TRBV7-9 to TRBJ1-5; TRBD1 matches 7 bases. This receptor was obtained from a human donor in good health (CMV status not recorded). Some clones in this sample may be carry-over from other donors' samples. The CDR3 loop reads CASSAGQNSNQPQHF. CDR3 in DNA: TGTGCCAGCAGCGCGGGACAGAATAGCAATCAGCCCCAGCATTTT.